This T cell receptor beta chain was identified during a study of blood T cell repertoires in COVID-19. Assay used: immunoSEQ multiplex PCR; TCRdb lists only in-frame clones, some missing. The table has some 160,000 clones, roughly 75% seen once; the top ten hold 6.5% to 7%. CDR3 length: 16 amino acids. Deletions cut 6 bases from V and 4 bases from J, with 19 bases between. Germline CDR1 MGHDK, CDR2 SYGVNS. Source material: peripheral blood. The chain couples TRBV25-1 to TRBJ1-3; possibly TRBD1 for D (6 bases). The sequence was obtained from a man between 65 and 85 years old with active or convalescent COVID-19. The chain's CDR3 is CASSPWGGALGNTIYF. CDR3 coding DNA: TGTGCCAGCAGCCCGTGGGGGGGCGCGTTAGGAAACACCATATATTTT.